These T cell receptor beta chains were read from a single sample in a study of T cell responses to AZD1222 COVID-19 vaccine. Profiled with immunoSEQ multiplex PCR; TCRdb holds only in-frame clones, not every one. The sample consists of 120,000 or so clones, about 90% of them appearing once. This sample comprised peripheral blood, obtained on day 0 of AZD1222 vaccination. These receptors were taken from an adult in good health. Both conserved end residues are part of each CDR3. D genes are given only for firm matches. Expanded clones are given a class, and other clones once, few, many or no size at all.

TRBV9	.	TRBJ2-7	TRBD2	TGTGCCAGCAGCCCCCGGACTAGGGGCTCCTACGAGCAGTACTTC	CASSPRTRGSYEQYF
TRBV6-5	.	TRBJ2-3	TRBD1	TGTGCCAGCAGTTCTGCGGGACAGGGAACAGATACGCAGTATTTT	CASSSAGQGTDTQYF
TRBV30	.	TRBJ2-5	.	TGTGCCTGGAGTGCCCCCCCAGAGACCCAGTACTTC	CAWSAPPETQYF
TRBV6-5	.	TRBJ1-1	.	TGTGCCAGCAGTTACCACCAGAACAGGGAGGGTGAAGCTTTCTTT	CASSYHQNREGEAFF
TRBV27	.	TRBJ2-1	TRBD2	TGTGCCAGCAGTCCACGACTAGCGGGAGGGGTCAATGAGCAGTTCTTC	CASSPRLAGGVNEQFF
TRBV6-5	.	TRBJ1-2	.	TGTGCCAGCAGTTACTCGGCAAAATCACGGAACTATGGCTACACCTTC	CASSYSAKSRNYGYTF
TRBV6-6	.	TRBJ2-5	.	TGTGCCAGCACTGGGACCGAAGAGACCCAGTACTTC	CASTGTEETQYF
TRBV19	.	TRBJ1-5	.	TGTGCCAGTAACTGGCGGGAGAGTAGCAATCAGCCCCAGCATTTT	CASNWRESSNQPQHF
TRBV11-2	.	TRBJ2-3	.	TGTGCCAGCAGCGTCAAGGACAGACTCACAGATACGCAGTATTTT	CASSVKDRLTDTQYF
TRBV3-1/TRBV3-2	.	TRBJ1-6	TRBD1	TGTGCCAGCAGCCTACAGGGGGGCGATTCACCCCTCCACTTT	CASSLQGGDSPLHF
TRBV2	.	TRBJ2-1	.	TGTGCCAGCAGGATCGAGACAGGGAGGAATGAGCAGTTCTTC	CASRIETGRNEQFF
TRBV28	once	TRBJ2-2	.	TGTGCCAGCAGCCCAGGGGACACCGGGGAGCTGTTTTTT	CASSPGDTGELFF
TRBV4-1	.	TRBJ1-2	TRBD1	TGCGCCAGCAGCCGGACAGGGAGTGGCTACACCTTC	CASSRTGSGYTF
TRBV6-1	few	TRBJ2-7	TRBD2	TGTGCCAGCAGTGAAGAGCGGGGAAGGGACGAGCAGTACTTC	CASSEERGRDEQYF
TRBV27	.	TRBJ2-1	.	TGTGCCAGCAGTATACAGGGTCCGGTTGATGAGCAGTTCTTC	CASSIQGPVDEQFF
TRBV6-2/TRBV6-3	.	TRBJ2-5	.	TGTGCCAGCAGTTACTCGATAAGGCCGGGAGAGACCCAGTACTTC	CASSYSIRPGETQYF
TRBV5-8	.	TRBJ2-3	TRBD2	TGTGCCAGCAGCTGGGGACTAGCGCGGGATGCAGATACGCAGTATTTT	CASSWGLARDADTQYF
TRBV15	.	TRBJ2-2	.	TGTGCCACCAGCTCAGGGGCTGGGGGGAACACCGGGGAGCTGTTTTTT	CATSSGAGGNTGELFF
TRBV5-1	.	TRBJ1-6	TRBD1	TGCGCCAGCAGCTTGGAGGGTGCACAGGGGGGGCATTCACCCCTCCACTTT	CASSLEGAQGGHSPLHF
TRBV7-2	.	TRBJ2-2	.	TGTGCCAGCAGCTTAGATACCGGGGAGCTGTTTTTT	CASSLDTGELFF
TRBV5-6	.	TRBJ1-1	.	TGTGCCAGCAGCTTGAGGCAGGGCAAGGGCGCTTTCTTT	CASSLRQGKGAFF
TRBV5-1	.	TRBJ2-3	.	TGCGCCAGCAGCTTGGTTAGGGGAGGCGCAGATACGCAGTATTTT	CASSLVRGGADTQYF
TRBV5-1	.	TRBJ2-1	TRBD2	TGCGCCAGCAGCTATTCCAGCGGGGGAAGCTCCTACAATGAGCAGTTCTTC	CASSYSSGGSSYNEQFF
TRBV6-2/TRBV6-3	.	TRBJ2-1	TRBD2	TGTGCCAGCAGTTATAGACTAGCGGGAGTGAGTTCCAATGAGCAGTTCTTC	CASSYRLAGVSSNEQFF
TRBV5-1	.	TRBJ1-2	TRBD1	TGCGCCAGCAGCTCGGGACAGGCCGTGGATGGCTACACCTTC	CASSSGQAVDGYTF
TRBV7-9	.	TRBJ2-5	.	TGTGCCAGCAGCCCCCCCGAGGGTCGGAGGTACCAAGAGACCCAGTACTTC	CASSPPEGRRYQETQYF
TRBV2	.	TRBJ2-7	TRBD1	TGTGCCATGGCCGGGACAGGGCCCCACGAGCAGTACTTC	CAMAGTGPHEQYF
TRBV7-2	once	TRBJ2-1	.	TGTGCCAGCAGCTCCCAGGGCAATGAGCAGTTCTTC	CASSSQGNEQFF
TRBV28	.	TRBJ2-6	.	TGTGCCAGCAGTCCGGGACGTCTCATCTCTGGGGCCAACGTCCTGACTTTC	CASSPGRLISGANVLTF
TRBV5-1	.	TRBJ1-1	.	TGCGCCAGCAGCTTGTCGTCTGAAGCTTTCTTT	CASSLSSEAFF
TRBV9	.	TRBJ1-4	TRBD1	TGTGCCAGCAGCGTGAGGGGGCGAGGTAATGAAAAACTGTTTTTT	CASSVRGRGNEKLFF
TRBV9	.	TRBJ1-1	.	TGTGCCAGCAGCCCCACAGGAGGGGGCACTGAAGCTTTCTTT	CASSPTGGGTEAFF
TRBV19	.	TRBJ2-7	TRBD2	TGTGCCAGTAGGAGCCCCTTAGCGGGAAATAAACCCTACGAGCAGTACTTC	CASRSPLAGNKPYEQYF
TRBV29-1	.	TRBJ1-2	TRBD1	TGCAGCGTGGGACAGATAGGTGGCTACACCTTC	CSVGQIGGYTF
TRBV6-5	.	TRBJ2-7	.	TGTGCCAGCACGGGACTCTACGAGCAGTACTTC	CASTGLYEQYF
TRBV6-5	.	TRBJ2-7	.	TGTGCCAGCCTTAGGAGGGGCGCCTACGAGCAGTACTTC	CASLRRGAYEQYF
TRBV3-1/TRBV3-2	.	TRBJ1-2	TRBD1	TGTGCCAGCAGCCCCCTGACAGGGGTTGGCTACACCTTC	CASSPLTGVGYTF
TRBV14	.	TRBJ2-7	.	TGTGCCAGCAGCCAAGGACAGGTCCCGACCTACGAGCAGTACTTC	CASSQGQVPTYEQYF
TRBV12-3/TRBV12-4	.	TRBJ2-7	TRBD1	TGTGCCAGCAGTCCGGGACAGGAGAACGAGCAGTACTTC	CASSPGQENEQYF
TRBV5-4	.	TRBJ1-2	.	TGTGCCAGCAGCTATGGACAGTTATATGGCTACACCTTC	CASSYGQLYGYTF
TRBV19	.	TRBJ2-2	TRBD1	TGTGCCAGTACCACCGGGACAGTGGAGCTGTTTTTT	CASTTGTVELFF
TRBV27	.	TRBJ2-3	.	TGTGCCAGCAGGGATAGTTTACCAGATACGCAGTATTTT	CASRDSLPDTQYF
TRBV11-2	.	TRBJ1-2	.	TGTGCCAGCAGCTTCGGAGGGAATGACTATGGCTACACCTTC	CASSFGGNDYGYTF
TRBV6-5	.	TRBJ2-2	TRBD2	TGTGCCAGCGAACGGGGGGGCGCGAACACCGGGGAGCTGTTTTTT	CASERGGANTGELFF
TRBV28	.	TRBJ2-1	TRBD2	TGTGCCAGCAGTTTCTTAGCGGGAAAGTACAATGAGCAGTTCTTC	CASSFLAGKYNEQFF
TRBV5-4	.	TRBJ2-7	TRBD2	TGTGCCAGCAGCCCGACTAGCGGGAACTCCTACGAGCAGTACTTC	CASSPTSGNSYEQYF
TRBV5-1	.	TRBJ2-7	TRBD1	TGCGCCAGCAGTAGAGGGACAGGCCCTTCCTACGAGCAGTACTTC	CASSRGTGPSYEQYF
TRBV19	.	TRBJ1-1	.	TGTGCCAGTAGTATGGAGGGGTACACTGAAGCTTTCTTT	CASSMEGYTEAFF
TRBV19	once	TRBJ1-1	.	TGTGCCAGTAGTATGGTGGGACACCAGAACACTAAAGCTTTCTTT	CASSMVGHQNTKAFF